This TCR beta chain was recovered during a study of cytomegalovirus exposure and HLA in healthy donors. Study findings and constraints: The classifier reportedly diagnosed cytomegalovirus status with high specificity and sensitivity. Rare sequences made up most TCRs, while some public TCRs were found in many donors. It was about 180 TCR beta chains that were listed as cytomegalovirus-associated.

As regards this clone: Its antigen is as yet unknown.

Repertoires were generated with immunoSEQ multiplex PCR, while TCRdb's copy carries only in-frame clones and drops some. Altogether fewer than 200,000 clones are present, 86% being singletons, with the ten largest covering approximately 7.7%. Looked up from germline, CDR1 is SGHTA and CDR2 is FQGNSA. The V end lost 5 bases, the J end lost 9 bases, and 14 bases lay between the germline ends. The CDR3 is 12 amino acids. This sequence joins TRBV7-2 and TRBJ2-7, with D tentatively TRBD1 (5 bases). This TCR was sampled from a man younger than 40 in good health and CMV-seropositive. Sequencing was carried out using PBMCs. In DNA form, the CDR3 reads TGTGCCAGCAGCCCTCAAGGGGTAGGGCAGTACTTC. Its protein is CASSPQGVGQYF.